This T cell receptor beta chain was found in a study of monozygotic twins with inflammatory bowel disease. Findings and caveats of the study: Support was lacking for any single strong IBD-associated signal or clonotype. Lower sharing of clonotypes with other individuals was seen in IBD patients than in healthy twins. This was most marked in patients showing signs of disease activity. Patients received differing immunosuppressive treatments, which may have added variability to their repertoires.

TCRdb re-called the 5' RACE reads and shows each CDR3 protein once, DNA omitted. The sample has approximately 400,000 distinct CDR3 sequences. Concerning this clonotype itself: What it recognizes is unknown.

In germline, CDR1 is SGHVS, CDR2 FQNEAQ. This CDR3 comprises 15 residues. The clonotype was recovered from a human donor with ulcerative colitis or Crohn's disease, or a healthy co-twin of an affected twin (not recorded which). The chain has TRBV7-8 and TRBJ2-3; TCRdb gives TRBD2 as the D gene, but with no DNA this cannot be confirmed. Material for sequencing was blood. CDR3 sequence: CASSATSGSTDTQYF.